The clone carrying this T cell receptor (beta chain) was seen a single time. The antigen is undetermined. Clinical symptoms, serum thyroxine, TRAb, thyroid ultrasound and orbital computed tomography established diagnosis. Researchers took RNA transcripts and amplified the TCR beta CDR3 regions from them. First-round RT-PCR targeting the TCR CDR3 was performed with the HTBI primer set. TCRdb reprocessed the multiplex PCR reads via MiXCR and lists one record per CDR3 protein. Of 550,000 to 700,000 distinct CDR3 sequences in the sample, around 45% were seen once. This entry comes from a study of T cells in Graves' hyperthyroidism and ophthalmopathy. Study results and limitations: Appearing also in blood were most of the thyroid clonotypes expanded above 0.001.

The sequence derives from an adult woman with Graves' disease, either hyperthyroidism or ophthalmopathy (not recorded which). Sequencing was done on a sample of peripheral blood or thyroid tissue (not recorded which).

The CDR3 loop reads CASRQGLNEKLFF. In DNA form, the CDR3 reads TGTGCCAGCAGACAGGGGCTAAATGAAAAACTGTTTTTT. This chain links TRBV9 with TRBJ1-4; 7 nucleotides match TRBD1. The germline V gene encodes CDR1 SGDLS and CDR2 YYNGEE. The CDR3 spans 13 residues. J was trimmed by 5 bases and V by 5 bases; bases with no gene match: 3.